This T cell receptor (beta chain) was captured in a study of T cell repertoires in cytomegalovirus infection. Turning to the study itself: It can be stated that public TCR beta signatures indicated CMV infection as well as a matching HLA type. Overall study findings and caveats: HLA-C-restricted TCR beta clonotypes specific for CMV led the ex vivo response.

This clonotype was observed a single time. Its target is unknown. TCRdb fed the reads into MiXCR, producing one record per CDR3 protein. The table includes about 310,000 distinct CDR3 sequences, about 25% detected once. The receptor comes from a human donor in good health (CMV status not recorded). Some clones in this sample may be carry-over from other donors' samples. Sequencing used cultured PBMCs, obtained from culture after CMV antigen stimulation.

The CDR3 loop reads CASSLGSPNTGELFF. Written as DNA, the CDR3 is TGTGCCAGCAGTTTGGGGTCCCCGAACACCGGGGAGCTGTTTTTT. The chain carries TRBV12-3 or TRBV12-4 and TRBJ2-2; D is unclear. The V and J ends lost 3 bases and 0 bases respectively, with 8 bases between them. The CDR3 contains 15 residues.